This T cell receptor (beta chain) was identified in a study of early T cells in non-severe SARS-CoV-2 infection. The wider study: Chains stayed unpaired after sequencing of bulk RNA from unsorted whole blood.

Using its own MiXCR run on the 5' RACE reads, TCRdb lists one record per CDR3 protein. Among tens of thousands of distinct CDR3 sequences listed, less than 9.5% were seen once. This clonotype came up a few times. V shed 2 bases and J 5 bases; nucleotides not matched to a gene: 15. This CDR3 has 17 residues. The germline V gene encodes CDR1 SGHKS and CDR2 YYEKEE (reference sequence). The J gene is TRBJ2-5, the V gene TRBV5-5, with 7 positions matching TRBD2. The sequences come from whole blood, collected at baseline. This receptor was taken from an adult who was a healthcare worker with PCR-confirmed SARS-CoV-2 infection or an uninfected control (not recorded which). In nucleotides, the CDR3 is TGTGCCAGCAGCTTTTCCCAAGCGGGACCCTCACGTGAGACCCAGTACTTC. Translation: CASSFSQAGPSRETQYF.